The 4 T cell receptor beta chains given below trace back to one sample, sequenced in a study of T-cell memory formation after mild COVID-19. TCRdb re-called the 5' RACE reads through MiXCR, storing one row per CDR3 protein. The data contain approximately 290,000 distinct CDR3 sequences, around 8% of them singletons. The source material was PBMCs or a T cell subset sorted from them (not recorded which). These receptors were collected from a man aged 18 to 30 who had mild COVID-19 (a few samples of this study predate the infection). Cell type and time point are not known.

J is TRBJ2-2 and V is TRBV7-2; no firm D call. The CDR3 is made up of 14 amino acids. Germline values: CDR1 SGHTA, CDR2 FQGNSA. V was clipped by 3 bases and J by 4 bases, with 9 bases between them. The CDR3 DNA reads TGTGCCAGCAGCTTCCAGATCGGCACCGGGGAGCTGTTTTTT. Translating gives CASSFQIGTGELFF. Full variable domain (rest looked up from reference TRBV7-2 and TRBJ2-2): GAGVSQSPSNKVTEKGKDVELRCDPISGHTALYWYRQSLGQGLEFLIYFQGNSAPDKSGLPSDRFSAERTGGSVSTLTIQRTQQEDSAVYLCASSFQIGTGELFFGEGSRLTVL.

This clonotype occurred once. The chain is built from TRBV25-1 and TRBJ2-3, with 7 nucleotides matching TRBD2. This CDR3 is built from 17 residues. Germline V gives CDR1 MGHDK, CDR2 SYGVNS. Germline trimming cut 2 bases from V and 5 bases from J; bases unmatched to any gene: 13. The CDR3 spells CASSEPPGRRGGDTQYF. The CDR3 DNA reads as TGTGCCAGCAGTGAACCCCCCGGGCGGCGCGGGGGAGATACGCAGTATTTT.

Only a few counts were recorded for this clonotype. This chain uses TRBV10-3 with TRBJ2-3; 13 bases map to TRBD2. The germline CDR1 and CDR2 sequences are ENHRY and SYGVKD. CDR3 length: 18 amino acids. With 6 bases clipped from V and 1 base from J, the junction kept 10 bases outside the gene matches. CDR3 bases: TGTGCCATCAGCCCGGGACTAGCGGGGAGGTCTGGCACAGATACGCAGTATTTT. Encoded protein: CAISPGLAGRSGTDTQYF.

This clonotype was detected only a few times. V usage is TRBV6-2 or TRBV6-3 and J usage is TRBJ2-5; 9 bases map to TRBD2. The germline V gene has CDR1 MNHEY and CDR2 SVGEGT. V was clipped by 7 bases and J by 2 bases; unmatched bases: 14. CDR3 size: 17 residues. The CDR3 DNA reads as TGTGCCAGCACCCTCCCGCCCCAGCGGGGGGTACAAGAGACCCAGTACTTC. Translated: CASTLPPQRGVQETQYF.